The present T cell receptor beta chain was sequenced within a study of blood T cell repertoires in COVID-19. Study background: Samples came from the United States, Italy and Spain, spanning acute and convalescent COVID-19. The cDNA or gDNA used as material had been derived from T cells, B-cell-depleted T cells, or PBMCs.

Original handling: Amplification from reference gene primers served as the basis for estimated nucleated cell counts. Using immunoSEQ multiplex PCR, the repertoire was profiled, and TCRdb retains in-frame clones only, with some absent. The V and J calls and clone size were taken over from that table, and D and trimming were inferred from the DNA. The sample lists about 240,000 clones, about four fifths occurring once. Seattle enrolled patients during active infection and tracked them longitudinally. Sequenced: peripheral blood. This receptor was taken from a woman of 80 years or more with COVID-19, enrolled during active disease.

This CDR3 is CASSPPEQGSYNEQFF. The CDR3 nucleotides are TGTGCCAGCTCACCACCGGAACAGGGATCCTACAATGAGCAGTTCTTC. This chain uses TRBV18 with TRBJ2-1, with D possibly matching TRBD1 (6 bases). Trimming removed 0 bases at V and 1 base at J, with 10 bases between. The CDR3 runs to 16 residues. The germline V gene encodes CDR1 KGHSH and CDR2 LQKENI.